This entry lists 28 T cell receptor beta chains sequenced from one sample in a study of Graves' ophthalmopathy and Graves' hyperthyroidism. Amplification from RNA transcripts yielded the TCR beta CDR3 regions. Scientists carried out first-round RT-PCR using HTBI primers and then a second-round multiplex PCR. MiXCR was run by TCRdb on the multiplex PCR reads, yielding one entry per CDR3 protein. The sample includes hundreds of thousands of distinct CDR3 sequences, 22% of them seen just once. Input material: peripheral blood. Every receptor here comes from a woman aged 18 to 35 with stable Graves' hyperthyroidism. Some clones in this sample may be carry-over from other donors' samples.

The V and J genes are TRBV28 and TRBJ1-5, with 7 nucleotides matching TRBD1. The V gene end was trimmed by 3 bases and the J gene end by 6 bases; junction bases not matched to a gene: 14. CDR3 length: 17 residues. Germline loops: CDR1 MDHEN, CDR2 SYDVKM. The CDR3 DNA is TGTGCCAGCAGTTTCGTCTTCGGGGACAGCTCGGGTCAGCCCCAGCATTTT. This gives the protein CASSFVFGDSSGQPQHF.

The CDR3 region has the DNA TGCGCCAGCAGCTTCCAGACGAGCGACACCGGGGAGCTGTTTTTT. Translating it yields CASSFQTSDTGELFF. The chain joins TRBV5-1 to TRBJ2-2, with D unresolved. Germline CDR1 reads SGHRS; CDR2 reads YFSETQ. Trimming removed 2 bases from V and 3 bases from J, with 11 bases in between. The CDR3 is 15 amino acids.

This clonotype was recorded once. The V call is TRBV7-2, the J call TRBJ2-7; D not resolved. This CDR3 has 12 residues. Deletions cut 1 base from V and 6 bases from J, with 7 bases between. Germline-derived CDR1 and CDR2 are SGHTA and FQGNSA. The CDR3: CASSLGGTEQYF. CDR3 in DNA: TGTGCCAGCAGCTTAGGAGGTACCGAGCAGTACTTC.

This clonotype appeared many times. The chain has TRBV11-2 and TRBJ2-7; a weak D match, TRBD2 (5 bases). Germline CDR1 SGHAT, CDR2 FQNNGV. The CDR3 is 11 residues long. The V end was cut by 10 bases, the J end by 6 bases, with 13 bases between. For the CDR3, the DNA is TGTGCCACCGTTGGTGCGGGCGAGCAGTACTTC. Its translation is CATVGAGEQYF.

This clonotype was counted ten times or more. The CDR3 region is CASSSSSRQRDRGEQYF. In nucleotides, the CDR3 is TGTGCCAGTAGTAGTAGTAGCAGACAGCGGGACAGGGGCGAGCAGTACTTC. The rearrangement joins TRBV19 to TRBJ2-7; 10 bases are a match to TRBD1. CDR3 size: 17 residues. From germline, CDR1 is LNHDA and CDR2 SQIVND (reference sequence). V dropped 4 bases and J dropped 6; count of bases not matched to a gene: 15.

This clonotype has more than one count but fewer than ten. The rearrangement links TRBV11-2 to TRBJ2-4; D might be TRBD1 (6 bases). Looked up from germline, CDR1 is SGHAT and CDR2 is FQNNGV. Trimming pared 5 bases from V and 2 bases from J, leaving 13 bases between. The CDR3 extends over 15 amino acids. The CDR3 spells CASSQQGISKNIQYF. The CDR3 nucleotides are TGTGCCAGCAGCCAACAGGGTATATCCAAAAACATTCAGTACTTC.

This clonotype was found once. The V gene is TRBV11-2, the J gene TRBJ2-5; 9 bases line up with TRBD1. CDR1 and CDR2 (germline): SGHAT, FQNNGV. With 5 bases clipped from V and 4 bases from J, the junction kept 14 bases outside the gene matches. The CDR3 is 17 amino acids. In DNA form, the CDR3 reads TGTGCCAGCAGCCAAGAAATCGACAGGGGGTGGAGAGAGACCCAGTACTTC. Translating it yields CASSQEIDRGWRETQYF.

This clonotype has at least ten counts. The chain joins TRBV30 to TRBJ1-2; 7 positions agree with TRBD1. This CDR3 spans 16 amino acids. Germline CDR1 and CDR2: GTSNPN and SVGIG (reference sequence). V lost 0 bases, J lost 4 bases, and 11 bases stayed unmatched. This CDR3 is CAWSVPRTGLVYGYTF. The DNA for the CDR3 is TGTGCCTGGAGTGTACCTCGGACAGGACTCGTCTATGGCTACACCTTC.

This clonotype occurred a few times. The chain links TRBV6-4 to TRBJ2-2; D is uncertain. CDR1 is MRHNA and CDR2 is SNTAGT in the germline V gene. This CDR3 spans 14 amino acids. Trimming cost V 6 bases and J 4 bases, with 12 bases left between them. CDR3: CASSHFGSTGELFF. CDR3 DNA: TGTGCCAGCAGCCACTTTGGGTCCACCGGGGAGCTGTTTTTT.

CDR3 in amino acids: CAIRGGTGVWNTEAFF. CDR3 DNA: TGTGCCATCAGGGGGGGGACAGGGGTTTGGAACACTGAAGCTTTCTTT. The chain links TRBV10-3 to TRBJ1-1, with TRBD1 matching over 10 bases. Germline loops: CDR1 ENHRY, CDR2 SYGVKD. V lost 6 bases to trimming and J lost 1 base; unmatched junction nucleotides: 8. The CDR3 is 16 residues long.

V usage is TRBV6-5 and J usage is TRBJ2-5; 9 bases match TRBD2. Germline V gives CDR1 MNHEY, CDR2 SVGAGI. This CDR3 comprises 16 residues. Unmatched junction bases numbered 11, after V lost 2 bases and J lost 7 bases. CDR3: CASSYSSLAGPGTQYF. CDR3 nucleotides: TGTGCCAGCAGTTACAGTTCGCTAGCGGGGCCCGGGACCCAGTACTTC.

This clonotype was counted many times. The chain combines TRBV29-1 with TRBJ1-1, with D tentatively TRBD1 (5 bases). V lost 0 bases to trimming and J lost 4 bases, with 18 bases between them. The germline CDR1 and CDR2 sequences are SQVTM and ANQGSEA. This CDR3 comprises 16 residues. The CDR3 nucleotides are TGCAGCGTTGAAGATCAGGGAGAACAGGTGGGCACTGAAGCTTTCTTT. Translation: CSVEDQGEQVGTEAFF. The full variable domain, in which reference TRBV29-1 and TRBJ1-1 provide the parts outside the CDR3, is SAVISQKPSRDICQRGTSLTIQCQVDSQVTMMFWYRQQPGQSLTLIATANQGSEATYESGFVIDKFPISRPNLTFSTLTVSNMSPEDSSIYLCSVEDQGEQVGTEAFFGQGTRLTVV.

The CDR3 bases are TGCAGCGTTTCCGGGAGCCAAGAGACCCAGTACTTC. Encoded protein: CSVSGSQETQYF. This chain joins TRBV29-1 and TRBJ2-5, with D perhaps matching TRBD2 (6 bases). Trimming stripped 5 bases from V and 1 base from J, with 8 bases between. This CDR3 spans 12 amino acids. Germline V CDR1 and CDR2: SQVTM, ANQGSEA.

The chain recombines TRBV27 with TRBJ2-5, with 10 nucleotides matching TRBD1. The junction had 16 bases not matched to a gene; V was cut back by 4 bases and J by 2 bases. This CDR3 region has 19 residues. Germline lookup yields CDR1 MNHEY and CDR2 SMNVEV (reference sequence). In nucleotides, the CDR3 is TGTGCCAGCAGTTGGGGGACAGGGGAGCTAGGAGGGCCTCAAGAGACCCAGTACTTC. Residues: CASSWGTGELGGPQETQYF.

V usage is TRBV6-1 and J usage is TRBJ2-5; perhaps TRBD2 as D (5 bases). Trimming removed 7 bases from V and 6 bases from J, with 15 bases in between. Germline V gene sequence: CDR1 MNHNS, CDR2 SASEGT. The CDR3 consists of 13 residues. The CDR3 region is CASTREPTQTQYF. The CDR3 DNA reads as TGTGCCAGCACCCGGGAACCCACCCAGACCCAGTACTTC.

This clonotype was counted many times. A much more abundant neighbour one base away suggests this may be a read error. This CDR3 is CASSSWTRGRYEQYF. The CDR3 coding sequence is TGTGCCAGCAGTTCCTGGACTAGGGGGAGATACGAGCAGTACTTC. The J gene is TRBJ2-7, the V gene TRBV6-5, with D possibly being TRBD2 (7 bases). Germline V CDR1 and CDR2: MNHEY, SVGAGI. This CDR3 comprises 15 residues. The V gene lost 4 bases and the J gene lost 4 bases, with 17 bases spanning the gap.

A few counts support this clonotype. Just one base apart from a much larger clone, this may be a read error. J is TRBJ2-3 and V is TRBV6-1, with D possibly matching TRBD1 (6 bases). From germline, CDR1 is MNHNS and CDR2 SASEGT. With 2 bases removed from V and 0 bases from J, the gap between germline ends came to 6 bases. This CDR3 comprises 14 residues. The CDR3, as DNA: TGTGCCAGCAGTGAACAGGGGAGCACAGATACGCAGTATTTT. Translating it yields CASSEQGSTDTQYF.

This clonotype came up many times. This sequence joins TRBV27 and TRBJ2-7; D may be TRBD1 or TRBD2 (7 bases each). Trimming took off 8 bases at V and 2 bases at J, with 16 bases between the two ends. CDR1 is MNHEY, CDR2 SMNVEV, per germline (reference sequence). The CDR3 is 14 amino acids. The CDR3 reads CASSGGDSTYEQYF. The CDR3, as DNA: TGTGCCAGCTCAGGGGGGGACAGTACCTACGAGCAGTACTTC.

This clonotype was counted many times. The chain carries TRBV11-2 and TRBJ1-3, with no clear D. The germline V gene has CDR1 SGHAT and CDR2 FQNNGV. V was shortened by 0 bases and J by 3 bases, with 9 bases between the two germline ends. The CDR3 sequence is 15 residues long. The CDR3 DNA sequence: TGTGCCAGCAGCTTAGAGGCCGGGGTTGGAAACACCATATATTTT. Its protein is CASSLEAGVGNTIYF.

The rearrangement uses TRBV5-6 and TRBJ1-1; 8 nucleotides align to TRBD1. Germline V lookup: CDR1 SGHDT, CDR2 YYEEEE. This CDR3 is built from 14 residues. Trimming at V came to 4 bases and at J to 5 bases, leaving 7 bases not matched to a gene. DNA of the CDR3: TGTGCCAGCAGCCAGGGGGCGGGGTGGACTGAAGCTTTCTTT. Encoded protein: CASSQGAGWTEAFF.

V usage is TRBV15 and J usage is TRBJ2-2; TRBD2 matches at 10 bases. Trimming cost V 0 bases and J 3 bases; bases outside gene matches: 7. Germline lookup yields CDR1 LNHNV and CDR2 YYDKDF (reference sequence). This CDR3 spans 18 amino acids. The CDR3 DNA follows: TGTGCCACCAGCAGAGATCGAGGACTAGCGGACTACACCGGGGAGCTGTTTTTT. Its translation: CATSRDRGLADYTGELFF.

The rearrangement joins TRBV19 to TRBJ1-2; D is perhaps TRBD1 (5 bases). V was cut by 6 bases and J by 7 bases, with 18 bases left in between. CDR3 length equals 14 residues. CDR1 is LNHDA and CDR2 is SQIVND in the germline V gene (reference sequence). CDR3 in amino acids: CASSIISGRSGYTF. As DNA, the CDR3 is TGTGCCAGTAGCATCATCTCAGGGAGGAGTGGCTACACCTTC.

The J gene is TRBJ1-1, the V gene TRBV18; D remains ambiguous. Germline V gene data show CDR1 as KGHSH and CDR2 as LQKENI. The CDR3 totals 16 residues. V gave up 3 bases and J gave up 1 base, with 15 bases separating them. CDR3 sequence: CASSPNTRASNTEAFF. The CDR3 coding sequence is TGTGCCAGCTCACCCAACACCCGGGCCTCGAACACTGAAGCTTTCTTT.

The rearrangement joins TRBV6-1 to TRBJ1-5; tentatively, D is TRBD1 (5 bases). V lost 4 bases and J lost 7, with 14 bases in between. There are 14 residues in the CDR3. The germline CDR1 and CDR2 sequences are MNHNS and SASEGT. Written as DNA, the CDR3 is TGTGCCAGCAGTGTGGGGGTAGGAGGCCAGCCCCAGCATTTT. This translates into CASSVGVGGQPQHF.

The table lists this clonotype with a few counts. The V gene is TRBV6-5, the J gene TRBJ2-5, with 8 bases lining up with TRBD2. The CDR3 sequence is 13 residues long. The V and J ends lost 4 bases and 5 bases, in that order; junction bases with no gene match: 3. CDR1 and CDR2 from the germline V gene are MNHEY and SVGAGI. The CDR3, as DNA: TGTGCCAGCAGTTCAGCGGGAGTCGAGACCCAGTACTTC. It encodes CASSSAGVETQYF.

This clonotype has a handful of counts. The chain uses TRBV5-1 and TRBJ1-3, with 8 positions matching TRBD1. The germline CDR1 and CDR2 sequences are SGHRS and YFSETQ. V was clipped by 1 base and J by 2 bases; unmatched bases: 5. The CDR3 consists of 16 residues. CDR3: CASSLTRTGTGNTIYF. DNA of the CDR3: TGCGCCAGCAGCTTGACCCGGACAGGGACTGGAAACACCATATATTTT.

V is TRBV12-3 or TRBV12-4 and J is TRBJ1-1, with D possibly TRBD1 on 5 matching bases. V was clipped by 5 bases and J by 0 bases, with 13 bases between them. The CDR3 runs to 15 residues. The CDR3 nucleotides read TGTGCCAGCAGTCCTTCGGTACAGGTGAACACTGAAGCTTTCTTT. Translation gives CASSPSVQVNTEAFF.

This clonotype was counted many times. CDR3 sequence (DNA): TGTGCCAGCAGCCACGTATCGGGGCAAGAGACCCAGTACTTC. Residues: CASSHVSGQETQYF. This chain links TRBV7-2 with TRBJ2-5; a possible D gene is TRBD2 (5 bases). Trimming stripped 5 bases from V and 2 bases from J, with 12 bases between. This CDR3 spans 14 amino acids. Germline V gene data show CDR1 as SGHTA and CDR2 as FQGNSA.